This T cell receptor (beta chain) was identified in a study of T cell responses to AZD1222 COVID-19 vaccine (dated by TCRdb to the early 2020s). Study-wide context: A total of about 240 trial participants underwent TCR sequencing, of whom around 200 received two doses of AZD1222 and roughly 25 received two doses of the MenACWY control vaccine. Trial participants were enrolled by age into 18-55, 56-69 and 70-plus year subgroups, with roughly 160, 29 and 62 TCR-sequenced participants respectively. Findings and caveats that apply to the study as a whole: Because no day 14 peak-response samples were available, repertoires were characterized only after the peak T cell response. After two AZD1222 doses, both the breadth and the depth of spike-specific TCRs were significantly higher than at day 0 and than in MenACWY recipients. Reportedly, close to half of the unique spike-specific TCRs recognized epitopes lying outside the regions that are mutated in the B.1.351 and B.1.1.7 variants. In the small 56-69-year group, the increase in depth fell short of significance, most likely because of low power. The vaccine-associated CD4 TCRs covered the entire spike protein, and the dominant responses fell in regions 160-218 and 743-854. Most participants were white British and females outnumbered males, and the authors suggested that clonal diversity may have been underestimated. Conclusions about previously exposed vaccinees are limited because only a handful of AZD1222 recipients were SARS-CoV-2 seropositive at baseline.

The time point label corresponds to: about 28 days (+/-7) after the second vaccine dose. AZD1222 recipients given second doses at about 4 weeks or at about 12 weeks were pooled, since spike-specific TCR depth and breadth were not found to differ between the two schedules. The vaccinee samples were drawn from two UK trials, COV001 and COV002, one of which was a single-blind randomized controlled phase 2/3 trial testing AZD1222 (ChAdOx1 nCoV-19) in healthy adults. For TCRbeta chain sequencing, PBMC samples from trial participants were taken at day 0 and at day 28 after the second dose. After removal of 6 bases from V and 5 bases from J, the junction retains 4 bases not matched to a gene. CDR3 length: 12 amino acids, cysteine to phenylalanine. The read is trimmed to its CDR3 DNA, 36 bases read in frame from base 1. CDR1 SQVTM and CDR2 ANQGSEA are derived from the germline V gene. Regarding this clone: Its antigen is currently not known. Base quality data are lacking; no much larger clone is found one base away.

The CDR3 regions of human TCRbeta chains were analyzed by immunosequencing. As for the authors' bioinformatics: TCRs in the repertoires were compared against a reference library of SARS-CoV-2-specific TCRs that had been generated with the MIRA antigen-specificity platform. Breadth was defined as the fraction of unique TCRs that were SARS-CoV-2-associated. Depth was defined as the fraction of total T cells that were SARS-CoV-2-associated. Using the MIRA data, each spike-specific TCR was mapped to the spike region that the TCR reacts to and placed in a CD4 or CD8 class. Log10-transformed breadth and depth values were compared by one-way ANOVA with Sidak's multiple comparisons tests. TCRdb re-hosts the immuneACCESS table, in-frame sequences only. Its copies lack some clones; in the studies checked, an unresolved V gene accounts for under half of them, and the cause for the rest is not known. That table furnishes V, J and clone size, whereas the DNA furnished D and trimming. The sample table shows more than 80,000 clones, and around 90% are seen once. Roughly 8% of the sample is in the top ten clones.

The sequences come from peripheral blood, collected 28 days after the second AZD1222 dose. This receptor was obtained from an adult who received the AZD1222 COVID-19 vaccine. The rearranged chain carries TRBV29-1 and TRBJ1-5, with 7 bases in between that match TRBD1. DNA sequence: TGCAGCGTCCAAACAGGGGATCAGCCCCAGCATTTT. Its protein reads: CSVQTGDQPQHF.